The clone carrying this T cell receptor (beta chain) was counted a few times. As yet, its antigen is unknown. This entry belongs to a study of cytomegalovirus exposure and HLA in healthy donors. As for the study in general: A prior study identified approximately 120 million unique TCR beta sequences from about 200 million T cells. The study's findings and limits: In a later analysis, fewer than 20,000 TCR beta sequences were associated with HLA alleles at 0.05 false discovery rate. There were a few CMV-associated chains whose specificity for CMV antigens was confirmed in vitro. While the bulk of TCR sequences proved rare, some public TCRs turned up in many donors.

PCR involved 60 Vbeta and 13 Jbeta primers. Using immunoSEQ multiplex PCR, the repertoire was profiled, and TCRdb retains in-frame clones only, with some absent. The sample consists of fewer than 200,000 clones, around 80% of them appearing once. This CDR3 is built from 15 residues. The germline V gene encodes CDR1 SGHDT and CDR2 YYEEEE. Trimming stripped 4 bases from V and 2 bases from J, with 12 bases between. Sequencing used PBMCs. The genes are TRBV5-6 and TRBJ2-2; no clear D. This TCR derives from a woman aged 45-65 years in good health and CMV-seropositive. CDR3 nucleotide sequence: TGTGCCAGCAGCAAATTCGCACAAAACACCGGGGAGCTGTTTTTT. Translating gives CASSKFAQNTGELFF.